This T cell receptor beta chain came from a study of OX40 agonist ivuxolimab in advanced cancers. The wider study: Administration of intravenous ivuxolimab to patients occurred every 2 weeks at 0.01 to 10 mg/kg. Partial responses were achieved by three patients, one with hepatocellular carcinoma and two with cutaneous melanoma. The study's findings and limits: Clonal expansion was among the lowest in partial responders at 0.1-3.0 mg/kg, especially CD8+. There were, on average, more expanded clones in CD8+ T cells than in CD4+.

TCRdb's table, derived via immunoSEQ multiplex PCR, lists solely in-frame clones and lacks some. Seen here are about 93,000 clones, about 90% observed once, and the top ten hold around 0.51%. As regards this clone: Its target is not known.

The CDR3 has 15 residues. Germline values: CDR1 MNHEY, CDR2 SVGAGI. The ends were cut back, 6 bases at V and 5 bases at J, with 14 bases in the middle. This chain connects TRBV6-5 to TRBJ1-6; D is uncertain. The specimen comprised CD4+ or CD8+ T cells sorted from blood, sampled in a trial of the OX40 agonist ivuxolimab. The clonotype comes from an adult with an advanced solid tumor such as melanoma, head and neck, liver or kidney cancer. CDR3 coding DNA: TGTGCCAGCAGCCCCGACAAGGCGAATAATTCACCCCTCCACTTT. This codes for CASSPDKANNSPLHF.